Each of the 26 T cell receptor beta chains below was sequenced from the same sample in a study of OX40 agonist ivuxolimab in advanced cancers. Some clones are missing from TCRdb's copy, which holds only in-frame ones; the method was immunoSEQ multiplex PCR. The repertoire holds fewer than 95,000 clones, with about 81% as singletons. Sequencing was performed on CD4+ or CD8+ T cells sorted from blood, taken in a trial of the OX40 agonist ivuxolimab. These TCRs come from an adult with an advanced solid tumor such as melanoma, head and neck, liver or kidney cancer.

The rearrangement links TRBV7-2 to TRBJ1-3; a possible D gene is TRBD1 (6 bases). Trimming stripped 8 bases from V and 1 base from J, with 18 bases between. CDR1 and CDR2 from the germline V gene are SGHTA and FQGNSA. The CDR3 is 16 residues long. In DNA, the CDR3 is TGTGCCAGCTCACTCACCTCGGGGGCGTCTGGAAACACCATATATTTT. Its protein is CASSLTSGASGNTIYF.

This sequence joins TRBV9 and TRBJ2-3, with TRBD2 identical over 8 bases. Losses at the gene ends were 3 bases for V and 6 bases for J; bases not matched to a gene: 9. The CDR3 length is 15 residues. CDR1 is SGDLS, CDR2 YYNGEE, per germline. CDR3 in amino acids: CASSGSGTAGDTQYF. The CDR3, as DNA: TGTGCCAGCAGCGGTAGCGGGACTGCCGGGGATACGCAGTATTTT.

The chain uses TRBV5-1 and TRBJ1-2; TRBD1 aligns across 10 bases. Germline CDR1 SGHRS, CDR2 YFSETQ. This CDR3 spans 15 amino acids. The junction had 8 bases not matched to a gene; V was cut back by 1 base and J by 8 bases. CDR3 DNA sequence: TGCGCCAGCAGCTTGTGGGGGACAGGGGCCGACGGCTACACCTTC. Its protein is CASSLWGTGADGYTF.

The chain carries TRBV30 and TRBJ2-1; 8 positions match TRBD2. V shed 1 base, J shed 9 bases, and the junction held 8 bases outside the gene matches. This CDR3 has 14 residues. CDR1 GTSNPN and CDR2 SVGIG come from the germline V gene (reference sequence). Here the CDR3 reads CAWSGSGSSAEQFF. In nucleotides, the CDR3 is TGTGCCTGGAGTGGGAGCGGGAGCTCTGCTGAGCAGTTCTTC.

The DNA for the CDR3 is TGTGCCAGCAGTTGGGACAGGGGAAAAAACATTCAGTACTTC. Protein product: CASSWDRGKNIQYF. The chain employs TRBV27 and TRBJ2-4; 10 positions agree with TRBD1. CDR1 MNHEY and CDR2 SMNVEV come from the germline V gene (reference sequence). The V segment lost 4 bases and the J segment 4 bases; nucleotides outside the gene matches: 1. This CDR3 region has 14 residues.

V gene TRBV28 combines with J gene TRBJ2-1; TRBD2 agrees at 10 bases. There are 14 residues in the CDR3. Germline loops: CDR1 MDHEN, CDR2 SYDVKM. The V segment lost 3 bases and the J segment 7 bases; nucleotides outside the gene matches: 3. CDR3 sequence reads: CASSFGTSENEQFF. CDR3 sequence (DNA): TGTGCCAGCAGTTTTGGGACTAGCGAAAATGAGCAGTTCTTC.

The genes are TRBV7-9 and TRBJ2-2; 8 nucleotides agree with TRBD2. CDR1 and CDR2 from the germline V gene are SEHNR and FQNEAQ (reference sequence). After removal of 6 bases from V and 4 bases from J, the junction contained 13 bases not matched to a gene. This CDR3 is built from 17 residues. Here the CDR3 reads CASRPSAGTRGTGELFF. For the CDR3, the DNA is TGTGCCAGCAGACCCTCCGCCGGGACTAGGGGCACCGGGGAGCTGTTTTTT.

J is TRBJ1-5 and V is TRBV5-8; the D is unclear. V was pared by 2 bases and J by 6 bases, with 9 bases between. Germline values: CDR1 SGHTS, CDR2 YDEGEE. This CDR3 is 13 amino acids long. The CDR3 DNA follows: TGTGCCAGCAGCTTATCCCAGATTCAGCCCCAGCATTTT. It is translated as CASSLSQIQPQHF. Complete variable domain (other parts from reference TRBV5-8 and TRBJ1-5): EAGVTQSPTHLIKTRGQQATLRCSPISGHTSVYWYQQALGLGLQFLLWYDEGEERNRGNFPPRFSGRQFPNYSSELNVNALELEDSALYLCASSLSQIQPQHFGDGTRLSIL.

The gene calls are TRBV2 and TRBJ1-2; D remains ambiguous. V was pared by 6 bases and J by 8 bases, with 7 bases between. CDR1 is SNHLY, CDR2 FYNNEI, per germline. CDR3 length: 10 residues. In DNA, the CDR3 is TGTGCCAGCAGGGAACCGGGCTACACCTTC. Translating it yields CASREPGYTF.

This sequence joins TRBV2 and TRBJ1-2, with unresolved D. Per the germline V gene, CDR1 is SNHLY and CDR2 is FYNNEI. The CDR3 contains 14 residues. Deletions cut 2 bases from V and 3 bases from J, with 10 bases between. Here the CDR3 reads CASSELAADYGYTF. CDR3 nucleotide sequence: TGTGCCAGCAGTGAATTAGCGGCCGACTATGGCTACACCTTC. Together with reference TRBV2 and TRBJ1-2, the CDR3 gives the full variable domain: EPEVTQTPSHQVTQMGQEVILRCVPISNHLYFYWYRQILGQKVEFLVSFYNNEISEKSEIFDDQFSVERPDGSNFTLKIRSTKLEDSAMYFCASSELAADYGYTFGSGTRLTVV.

This clone was found a few times. This rearrangement joins TRBV28 to TRBJ2-5; D uncertain. V lost 5 bases and J lost 5, with 6 bases in between. Germline assignment: CDR1 MDHEN and CDR2 SYDVKM. The CDR3 consists of 11 residues. CDR3 in amino acids: CASSLGETQYF. For the CDR3, the DNA is TGTGCCAGCAGTCTAGGGGAGACCCAGTACTTC.

The J gene is TRBJ1-5, the V gene TRBV7-8; the D gene is possibly TRBD1 (5 bases). Germline V lookup: CDR1 SGHVS, CDR2 FQNEAQ. Trimming stripped 5 bases from V and 3 bases from J, with 14 bases between. This CDR3 spans 15 amino acids. CDR3 DNA sequence: TGTGCCAGCAGCGCCGGAGGACACTTCAATCAGCCCCAGCATTTT. As protein: CASSAGGHFNQPQHF.

The chain joins TRBV6-1 to TRBJ2-4; D not resolved. The length of the CDR3 is 13 residues. Germline-derived CDR1 and CDR2 are MNHNS and SASEGT. Trimming left V 4 bases short and J 0 bases short, with 4 bases between. The CDR3 nucleotides read TGTGCCAGCAGTGGACAAGCCAAAAACATTCAGTACTTC. It is translated as CASSGQAKNIQYF.

The V call is TRBV5-1, the J call TRBJ2-3, with D possibly matching TRBD2 (6 bases). With 0 bases removed from V and 0 bases from J, the gap between germline ends came to 11 bases. The CDR3 is made up of 16 amino acids. The germline V gene has CDR1 SGHRS and CDR2 YFSETQ. This CDR3 reads CASSLAGLRSTDTQYF. CDR3 DNA: TGCGCCAGCAGCTTGGCCGGACTACGTAGCACAGATACGCAGTATTTT.

V gene TRBV5-1 combines with J gene TRBJ2-2; 8 nucleotides agree with TRBD2. Germline trimming cut 4 bases from V and 5 bases from J; bases unmatched to any gene: 10. CDR1 SGHRS and CDR2 YFSETQ come from the germline V gene. The CDR3 consists of 16 residues. The CDR3 nucleotides are TGCGCCAGCAGCCCCGGGAGGCTAGCGGGTACCGGGGAGCTGTTTTTT. Translating gives CASSPGRLAGTGELFF. The whole variable domain, remainder taken from reference TRBV5-1 and TRBJ2-2, is KAGVTQTPRYLIKTRGQQVTLSCSPISGHRSVSWYQQTPGQGLQFLFEYFSETQRNKGNFPGRFSGRQFSNSRSEMNVSTLELGDSALYLCASSPGRLAGTGELFFGEGSRLTVL.

This sequence joins TRBV28 and TRBJ2-7; 7 positions match TRBD1. The CDR3 length is 13 residues. Germline lookup yields CDR1 MDHEN and CDR2 SYDVKM. V lost 7 bases and J lost 4; bases outside the gene matches: 7. CDR3: CASIEAGGYEQYV. CDR3 nucleotide sequence: TGTGCCAGCATTGAGGCAGGGGGTTACGAGCAGTACGTC.

The chain links TRBV2 to TRBJ1-2; D not resolved. The V gene lost 2 bases and the J gene lost 7 bases, with 20 bases spanning the gap. Germline CDR1 reads SNHLY; CDR2 reads FYNNEI. There are 16 residues in the CDR3. The CDR3, as DNA: TGTGCCAGCAGTGAACGTAGGGTAATCACGTACGGTGGCTACACCTTC. Translation gives CASSERRVITYGGYTF.

This chain uses TRBV28 with TRBJ1-1, with 7 bases that match TRBD1. Germline V gene sequence: CDR1 MDHEN, CDR2 SYDVKM. This CDR3 has 15 amino acids. With V trimmed by 4 bases and J by 0 bases, 5 bases remained unmatched. CDR3 region: CASSSLRGLNTEAFF. The CDR3 DNA reads TGTGCCAGCAGTTCGTTAAGGGGGCTGAACACTGAAGCTTTCTTT.

The V and J genes are TRBV12-2 and TRBJ2-3; TRBD1 was called by the table and not checked on the DNA. TRBV12-2 is a known pseudogene. The CDR3 is 17 amino acids. The CDR3 nucleotides read TGTGCAAGTCGCTTAGGGTCGTCCAGGGGAAGCACAGATACGCAGTATTTT. Its translation is CASRLGSSRGSTDTQYF.

The chain recombines TRBV6-5 with TRBJ2-5, with TRBD2 matching over 7 bases. Germline values: CDR1 MNHEY, CDR2 SVGAGI. The V and J ends lost 8 bases and 6 bases, in that order; junction bases with no gene match: 9. This CDR3 is built from 13 residues. CDR3 in DNA: TGTGCCAGCGGGAGGGACCCCGGACAGACCCAGTACTTC. The encoded protein is CASGRDPGQTQYF.

The chain employs TRBV30 and TRBJ1-5, with D possibly TRBD1 on 5 matching bases. The V gene's germline CDR1 is GTSNPN and CDR2 SVGIG (reference sequence). This CDR3 comprises 14 residues. With 2 bases removed from V and 2 bases from J, the gap between germline ends came to 10 bases. This chain's CDR3 is CAWSQGFGNQPQHF. CDR3 bases: TGTGCCTGGAGTCAGGGTTTTGGCAATCAGCCCCAGCATTTT.

This rearrangement joins TRBV30 to TRBJ1-1; no definite D call. The V gene's germline CDR1 is GTSNPN and CDR2 SVGIG (reference sequence). The length of the CDR3 is 11 residues. The V end lost 5 bases, the J end lost 0 bases, and 4 bases lay between the germline ends. The CDR3 here is CAWLVNTEAFF. CDR3 DNA: TGTGCCTGGTTGGTGAACACTGAAGCTTTCTTT. Looking up the rest from reference TRBV30 and TRBJ1-1 gives the full variable domain: SQTIHQWPATLVQPVGSPLSLECTVEGTSNPNLYWYRQAAGRGLQLLFYSVGIGQISSEVPQNLSASRPQDRQFILSSKKLLLSDSGFYLCAWLVNTEAFFGQGTRLTVV.

The chain employs TRBV10-3 and TRBJ2-7; D not resolved. The V end lost 7 bases, the J end lost 7 bases, and 14 bases lay between the germline ends. The CDR3 consists of 12 residues. Germline CDR1 ENHRY, CDR2 SYGVKD. DNA for the CDR3: TGTGCCATCACTGGCTCGGGCCAAGAGCAGTACTTC. This sequence encodes CAITGSGQEQYF.

The rearrangement uses TRBV4-1 and TRBJ2-7; no definite D call. Looked up from germline, CDR1 is MGHRA and CDR2 is YSYEKL. CDR3 length: 14 residues. The V and J ends lost 1 base and 6 bases respectively, with 13 bases between them. The CDR3 sequence is CASSQVRGRGEQYF. CDR3 bases: TGCGCCAGCAGCCAAGTTCGCGGCCGCGGCGAGCAGTACTTC.

The V call is TRBV5-8, the J call TRBJ1-3, with TRBD1 matching over 9 bases. The CDR3 sequence is 15 residues long. The trim removed 4 bases at V and 4 bases at J, leaving 6 bases unmatched. CDR1 SGHTS and CDR2 YDEGEE come from the germline V gene. The CDR3 DNA is TGTGCCAGCAGCAAGACAGGGGGGTACGGAAACACCATATATTTT. Translated: CASSKTGGYGNTIYF.

The V gene is TRBV7-2, the J gene TRBJ1-5; 7 nucleotides line up with TRBD1. This CDR3 is built from 15 residues. Unmatched junction bases numbered 6, after V lost 5 bases and J lost 2 bases. Per germline, CDR1 SGHTA and CDR2 FQGNSA. CDR3 coding DNA: TGTGCCAGCAGCCGAGGGGGCGGCGGCAATCAGCCCCAGCATTTT. Amino acids: CASSRGGGGNQPQHF.